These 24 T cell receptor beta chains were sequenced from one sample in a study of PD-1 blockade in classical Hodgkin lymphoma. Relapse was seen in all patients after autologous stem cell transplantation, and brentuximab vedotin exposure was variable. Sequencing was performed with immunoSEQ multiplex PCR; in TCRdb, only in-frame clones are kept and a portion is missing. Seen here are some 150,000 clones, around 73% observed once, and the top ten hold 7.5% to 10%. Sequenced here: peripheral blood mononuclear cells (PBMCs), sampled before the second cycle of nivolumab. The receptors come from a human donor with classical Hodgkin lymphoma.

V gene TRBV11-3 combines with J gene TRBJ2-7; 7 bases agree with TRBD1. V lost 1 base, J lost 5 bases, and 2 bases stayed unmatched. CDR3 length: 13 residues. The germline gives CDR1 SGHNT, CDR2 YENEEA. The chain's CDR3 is CASSLATGNEQYF. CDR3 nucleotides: TGTGCCAGCAGCTTAGCGACAGGGAACGAGCAGTACTTC. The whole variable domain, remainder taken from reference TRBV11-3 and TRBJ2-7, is EAGVVQSPRYKIIEKKQPVAFWCNPISGHNTLYWYLQNLGQGPELLIRYENEEAVDDSQLPKDRFSAERLKGVDSTLKIQPAELGDSAVYLCASSLATGNEQYFGPGTRLTVT.

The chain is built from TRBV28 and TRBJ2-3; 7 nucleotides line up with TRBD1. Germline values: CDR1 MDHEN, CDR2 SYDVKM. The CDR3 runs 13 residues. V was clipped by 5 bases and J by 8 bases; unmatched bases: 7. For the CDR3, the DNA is TGTGCCAGCAGTGACAGGGCCGTGATTACGCAGTATTTT. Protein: CASSDRAVITQYF. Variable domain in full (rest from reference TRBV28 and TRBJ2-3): DVKVTQSSRYLVKRTGEKVFLECVQDMDHENMFWYRQDPGLGLRLIYFSYDVKMKEKGDIPEGYSVSREKKERFSLILESASTNQTSMYLCASSDRAVITQYFGPGTRLTVL.

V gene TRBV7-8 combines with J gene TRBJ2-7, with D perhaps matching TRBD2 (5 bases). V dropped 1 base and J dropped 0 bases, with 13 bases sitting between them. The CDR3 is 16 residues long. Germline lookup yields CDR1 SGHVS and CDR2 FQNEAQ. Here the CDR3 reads CASSLVSIGLSYEQYF. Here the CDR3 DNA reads TGTGCCAGCAGCTTAGTCTCTATAGGACTCTCCTACGAGCAGTACTTC.

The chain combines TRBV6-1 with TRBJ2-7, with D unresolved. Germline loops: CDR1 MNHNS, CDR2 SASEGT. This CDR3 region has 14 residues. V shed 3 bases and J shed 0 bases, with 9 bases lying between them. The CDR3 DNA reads TGTGCCAGCAGTGACCCAGGAATCTCCTACGAGCAGTACTTC. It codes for CASSDPGISYEQYF.

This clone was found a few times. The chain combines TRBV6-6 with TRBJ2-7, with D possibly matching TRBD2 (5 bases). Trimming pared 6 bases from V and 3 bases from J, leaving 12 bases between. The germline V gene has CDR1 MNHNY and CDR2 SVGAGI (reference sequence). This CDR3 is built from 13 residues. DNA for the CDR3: TGTGCCAGCAGCCGCACGGGAAACTACGAGCAGTACTTC. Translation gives CASSRTGNYEQYF.

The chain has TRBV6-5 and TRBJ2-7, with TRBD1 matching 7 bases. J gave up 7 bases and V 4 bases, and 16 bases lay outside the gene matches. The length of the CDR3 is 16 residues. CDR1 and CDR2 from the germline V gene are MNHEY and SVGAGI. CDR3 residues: CASSSDGTVGWGEQYF. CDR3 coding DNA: TGTGCCAGCAGTTCTGACGGGACAGTGGGTTGGGGGGAGCAGTACTTC.

CDR3 DNA: TGTGCCAGCAGCCCCGCAGGATCAGATACGCAGTATTTT. This codes for CASSPAGSDTQYF. The gene calls are TRBV7-2 and TRBJ2-3; D not certain. CDR1 and CDR2 from the germline V gene are SGHTA and FQGNSA. CDR3 length: 13 residues. With 5 bases removed from V and 4 bases from J, the gap between germline ends came to 10 bases.

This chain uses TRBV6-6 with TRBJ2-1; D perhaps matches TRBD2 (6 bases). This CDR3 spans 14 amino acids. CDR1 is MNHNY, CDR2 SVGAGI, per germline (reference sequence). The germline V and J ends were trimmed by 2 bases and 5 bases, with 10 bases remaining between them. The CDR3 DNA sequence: TGTGCCAGCAGTTACGGCCCGGGGGACAATGAGCAGTTCTTC. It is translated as CASSYGPGDNEQFF.

CDR3 sequence reads: CASSLVYEQYF. The DNA for the CDR3 is TGTGCCAGCAGTTTAGTCTACGAGCAGTACTTC. The chain combines TRBV2 with TRBJ2-7; D is unresolved. Germline CDR1 and CDR2: SNHLY and FYNNEI. This CDR3 has 11 amino acids. V lost 5 bases, J lost 3 bases, and 5 bases lay in between.

This chain's CDR3 is CASSDRGSYGYTF. DNA of the CDR3: TGTGCCAGCTCGGACAGGGGAAGCTATGGCTACACCTTC. This chain joins TRBV19 and TRBJ1-2; 9 bases map to TRBD1. The J segment lost 4 bases and the V segment lost 9 bases, leaving 6 bases of the junction unmatched. In germline, CDR1 is LNHDA, CDR2 SQIVND (reference sequence). CDR3 size: 13 residues.

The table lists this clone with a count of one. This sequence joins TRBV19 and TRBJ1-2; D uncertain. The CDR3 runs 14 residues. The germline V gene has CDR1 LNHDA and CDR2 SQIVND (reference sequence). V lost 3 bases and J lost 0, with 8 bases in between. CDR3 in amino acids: CASSIWATNYGYTF. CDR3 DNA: TGTGCCAGTAGTATCTGGGCAACTAACTATGGCTACACCTTC.

The CDR3 nucleotides read TGTGCCAGCAGACCACAGGGGACCACAGATACGCAGTATTTT. Its protein product is CASRPQGTTDTQYF. V and J are TRBV6-6 and TRBJ2-3; 7 bases agree with TRBD1. The V segment lost 6 bases and the J segment 2 bases; nucleotides outside the gene matches: 5. The CDR3 runs to 14 residues. Germline V gene lookup returns CDR1 MNHNY and CDR2 SVGAGI (reference sequence).

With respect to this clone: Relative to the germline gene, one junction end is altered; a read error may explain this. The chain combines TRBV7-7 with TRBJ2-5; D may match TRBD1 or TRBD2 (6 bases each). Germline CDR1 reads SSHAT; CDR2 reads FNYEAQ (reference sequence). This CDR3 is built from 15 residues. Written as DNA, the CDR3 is TGTGCTAGCAGCTTAGGAGGGGGACCCCAAGAGACCCAGTACTTC. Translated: CASSLGGGPQETQYF.

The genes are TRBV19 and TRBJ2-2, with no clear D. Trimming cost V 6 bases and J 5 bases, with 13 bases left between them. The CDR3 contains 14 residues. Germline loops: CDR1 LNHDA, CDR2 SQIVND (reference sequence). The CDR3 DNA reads TGTGCCAGTAGCATCTCGGATTCTACCGGGGAGCTGTTTTTT. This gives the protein CASSISDSTGELFF.

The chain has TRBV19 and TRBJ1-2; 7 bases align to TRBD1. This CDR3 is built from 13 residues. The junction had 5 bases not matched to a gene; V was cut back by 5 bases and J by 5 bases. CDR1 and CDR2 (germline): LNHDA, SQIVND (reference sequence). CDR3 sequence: CASSPTGEYGYTF. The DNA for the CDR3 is TGTGCCAGTAGTCCCACAGGGGAATATGGCTACACCTTC.

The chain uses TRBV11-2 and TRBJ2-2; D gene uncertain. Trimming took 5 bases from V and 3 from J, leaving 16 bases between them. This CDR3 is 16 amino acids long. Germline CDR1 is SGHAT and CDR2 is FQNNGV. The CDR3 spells CASSPYLGEDTGELFF. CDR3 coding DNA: TGTGCCAGCAGCCCCTACCTTGGGGAAGACACCGGGGAGCTGTTTTTT.

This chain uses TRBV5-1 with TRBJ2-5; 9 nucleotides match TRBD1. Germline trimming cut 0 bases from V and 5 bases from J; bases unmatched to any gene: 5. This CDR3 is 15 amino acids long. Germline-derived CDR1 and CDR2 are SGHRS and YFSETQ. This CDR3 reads CASSLVVTGGETQYF. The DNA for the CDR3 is TGCGCCAGCAGCTTGGTCGTGACAGGGGGGGAGACCCAGTACTTC.

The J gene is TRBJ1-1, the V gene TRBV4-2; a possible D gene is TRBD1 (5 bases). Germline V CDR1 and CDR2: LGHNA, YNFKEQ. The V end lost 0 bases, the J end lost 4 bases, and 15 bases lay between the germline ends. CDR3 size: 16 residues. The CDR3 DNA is TGTGCCAGCAGCCAAGAACCACCGTGGGGGGGCACTGAAGCTTTCTTT. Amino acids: CASSQEPPWGGTEAFF.

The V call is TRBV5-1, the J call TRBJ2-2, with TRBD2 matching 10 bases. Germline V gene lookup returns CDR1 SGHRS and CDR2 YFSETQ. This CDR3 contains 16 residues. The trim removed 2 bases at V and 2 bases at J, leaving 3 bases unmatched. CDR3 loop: CASSFIAGGNTGELFF. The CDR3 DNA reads TGCGCCAGCAGCTTTATAGCGGGGGGAAACACCGGGGAGCTGTTTTTT. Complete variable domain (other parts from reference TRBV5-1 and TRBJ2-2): KAGVTQTPRYLIKTRGQQVTLSCSPISGHRSVSWYQQTPGQGLQFLFEYFSETQRNKGNFPGRFSGRQFSNSRSEMNVSTLELGDSALYLCASSFIAGGNTGELFFGEGSRLTVL.

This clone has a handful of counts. The CDR3 loop is CAWSVLAGWTDTQYF. The CDR3 region has the DNA TGTGCCTGGAGTGTACTGGCGGGATGGACAGATACGCAGTATTTT. V is TRBV30 and J is TRBJ2-3, with D possibly matching TRBD2 (6 bases). V lost 0 bases and J 3 bases, leaving 13 bases between the germline ends. Germline V gene sequence: CDR1 GTSNPN, CDR2 SVGIG (reference sequence). The CDR3 extends over 15 amino acids.

The CDR3 reads CASNKLIAGYTEAFF. In DNA form, the CDR3 reads TGTGCCAGCAACAAGCTTATTGCAGGGTACACTGAAGCTTTCTTT. The chain employs TRBV5-4 and TRBJ1-1, with D possibly being TRBD1 (5 bases). From germline, CDR1 is SGHNT and CDR2 YYREEE (reference sequence). The V and J ends lost 6 bases and 3 bases respectively, with 18 bases between them. CDR3 size: 15 residues.

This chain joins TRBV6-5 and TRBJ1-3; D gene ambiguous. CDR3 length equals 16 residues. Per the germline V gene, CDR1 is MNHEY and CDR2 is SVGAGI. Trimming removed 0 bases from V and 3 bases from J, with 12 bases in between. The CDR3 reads CASSYSLGSGGNTIYF. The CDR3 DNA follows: TGTGCCAGCAGTTACTCACTTGGGTCAGGTGGAAACACCATATATTTT.

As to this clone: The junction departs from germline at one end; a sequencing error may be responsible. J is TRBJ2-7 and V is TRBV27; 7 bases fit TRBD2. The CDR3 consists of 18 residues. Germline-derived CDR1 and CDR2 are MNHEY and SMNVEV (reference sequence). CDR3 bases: TGTGCCAGCAGTTTAAGAGTACCCGTGGGACTATCTGCCGGGGCCCTACTCTTC. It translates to CASSLRVPVGLSAGALLF.

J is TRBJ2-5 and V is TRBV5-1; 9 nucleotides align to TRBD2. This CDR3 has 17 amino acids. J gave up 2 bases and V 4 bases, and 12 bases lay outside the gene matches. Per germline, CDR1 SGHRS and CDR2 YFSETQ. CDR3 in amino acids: CASSARPTSGAQETQYF. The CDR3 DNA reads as TGCGCCAGCAGCGCCAGGCCGACTAGCGGAGCTCAAGAGACCCAGTACTTC.